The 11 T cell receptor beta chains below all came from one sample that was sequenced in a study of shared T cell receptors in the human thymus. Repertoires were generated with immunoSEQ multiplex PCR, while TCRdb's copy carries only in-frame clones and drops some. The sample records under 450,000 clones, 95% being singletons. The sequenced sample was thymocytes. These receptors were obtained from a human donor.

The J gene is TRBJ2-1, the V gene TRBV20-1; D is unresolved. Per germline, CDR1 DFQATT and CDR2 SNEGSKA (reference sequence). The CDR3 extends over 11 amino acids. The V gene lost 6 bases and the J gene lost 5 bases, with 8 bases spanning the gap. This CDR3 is CSAPTDNEQFF. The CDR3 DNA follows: TGCAGTGCCCCTACCGACAATGAGCAGTTCTTC.

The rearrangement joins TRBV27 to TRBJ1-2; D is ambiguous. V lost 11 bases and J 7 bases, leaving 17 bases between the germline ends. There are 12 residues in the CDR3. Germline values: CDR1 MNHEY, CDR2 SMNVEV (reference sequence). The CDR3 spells CAHAGPPRGYTF. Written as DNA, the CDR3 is TGTGCCCACGCCGGGCCCCCGCGTGGCTACACCTTC.

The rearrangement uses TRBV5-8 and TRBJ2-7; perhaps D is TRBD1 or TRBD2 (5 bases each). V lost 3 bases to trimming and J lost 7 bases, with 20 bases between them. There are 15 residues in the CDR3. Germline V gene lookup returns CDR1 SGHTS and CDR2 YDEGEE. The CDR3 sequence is CASSSTGTHYREQYF. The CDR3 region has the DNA TGTGCCAGCAGCTCTACCGGGACCCACTACCGGGAGCAGTACTTC.

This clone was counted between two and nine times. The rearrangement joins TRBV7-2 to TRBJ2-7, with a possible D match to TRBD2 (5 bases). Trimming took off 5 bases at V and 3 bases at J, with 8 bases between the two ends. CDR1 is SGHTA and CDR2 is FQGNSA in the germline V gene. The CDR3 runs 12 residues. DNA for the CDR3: TGTGCCAGCAGCACCGGGGACTACGAGCAGTACTTC. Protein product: CASSTGDYEQYF.

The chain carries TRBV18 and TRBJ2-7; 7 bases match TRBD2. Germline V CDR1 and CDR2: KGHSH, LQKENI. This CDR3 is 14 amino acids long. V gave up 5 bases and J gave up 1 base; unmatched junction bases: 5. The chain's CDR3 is CASSTASGSYEQYF. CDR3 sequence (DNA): TGTGCCAGCTCAACGGCTAGCGGATCCTACGAGCAGTACTTC.

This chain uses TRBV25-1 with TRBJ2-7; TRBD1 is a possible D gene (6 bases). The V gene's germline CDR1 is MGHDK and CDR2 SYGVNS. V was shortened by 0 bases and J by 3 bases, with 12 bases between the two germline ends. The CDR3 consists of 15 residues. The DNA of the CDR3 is TGTGCCAGCAGTGAATATCAACAGGGAGTCTACGAGCAGTACTTC. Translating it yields CASSEYQQGVYEQYF.

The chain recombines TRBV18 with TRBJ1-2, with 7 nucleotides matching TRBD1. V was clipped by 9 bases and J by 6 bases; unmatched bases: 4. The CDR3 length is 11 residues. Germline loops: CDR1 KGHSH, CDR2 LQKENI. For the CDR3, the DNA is TGTGCCAGTCGACAGGGAGATGGCTACACCTTC. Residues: CASRQGDGYTF.

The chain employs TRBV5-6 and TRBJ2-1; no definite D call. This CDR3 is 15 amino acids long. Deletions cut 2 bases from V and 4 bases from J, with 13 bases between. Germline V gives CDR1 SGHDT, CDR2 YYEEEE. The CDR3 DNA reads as TGTGCCAGCAGCTTAGTACCGGGCCAGTACAATGAGCAGTTCTTC. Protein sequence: CASSLVPGQYNEQFF.

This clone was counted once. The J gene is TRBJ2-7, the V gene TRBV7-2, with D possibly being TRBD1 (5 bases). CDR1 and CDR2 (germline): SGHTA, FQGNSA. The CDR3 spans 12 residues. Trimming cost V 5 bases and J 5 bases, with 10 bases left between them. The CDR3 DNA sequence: TGTGCCAGCAGCCTGGGGCTACACGAGCAGTACTTC. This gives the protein CASSLGLHEQYF.

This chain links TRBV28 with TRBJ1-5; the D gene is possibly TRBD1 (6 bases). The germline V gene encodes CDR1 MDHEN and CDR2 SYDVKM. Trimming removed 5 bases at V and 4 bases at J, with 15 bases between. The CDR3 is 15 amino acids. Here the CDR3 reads CASSTREGGNQPQHF. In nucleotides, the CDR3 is TGTGCCAGCAGTACCAGGGAAGGGGGGAATCAGCCCCAGCATTTT.

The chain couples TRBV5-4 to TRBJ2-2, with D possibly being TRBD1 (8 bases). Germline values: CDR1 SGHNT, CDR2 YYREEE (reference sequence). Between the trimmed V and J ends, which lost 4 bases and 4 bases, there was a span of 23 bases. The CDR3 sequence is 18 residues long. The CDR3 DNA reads TGTGCCAGCAGCCGCAGGCCAGGGGGCGGGAGTGGCACCGGGGAGCTGTTTTTT. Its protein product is CASSRRPGGGSGTGELFF.